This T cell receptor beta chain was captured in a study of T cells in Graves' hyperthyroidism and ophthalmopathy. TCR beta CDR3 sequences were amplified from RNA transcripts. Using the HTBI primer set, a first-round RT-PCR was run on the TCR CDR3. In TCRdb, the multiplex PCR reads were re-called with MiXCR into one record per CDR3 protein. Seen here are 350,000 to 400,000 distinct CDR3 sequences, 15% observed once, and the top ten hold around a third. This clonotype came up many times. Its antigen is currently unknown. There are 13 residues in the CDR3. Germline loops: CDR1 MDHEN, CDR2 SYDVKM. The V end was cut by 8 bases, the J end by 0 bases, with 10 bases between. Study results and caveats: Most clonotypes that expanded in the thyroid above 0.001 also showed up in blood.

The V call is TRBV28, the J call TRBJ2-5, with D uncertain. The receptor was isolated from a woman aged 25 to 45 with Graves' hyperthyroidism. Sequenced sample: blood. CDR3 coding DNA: TGTGCCAGCCTCCGGACGTACCAAGAGACCCAGTACTTC. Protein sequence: CASLRTYQETQYF. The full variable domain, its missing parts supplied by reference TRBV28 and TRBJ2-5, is DVKVTQSSRYLVKRTGEKVFLECVQDMDHENMFWYRQDPGLGLRLIYFSYDVKMKEKGDIPEGYSVSREKKERFSLILESASTNQTSMYLCASLRTYQETQYFGPGTRLLVL.